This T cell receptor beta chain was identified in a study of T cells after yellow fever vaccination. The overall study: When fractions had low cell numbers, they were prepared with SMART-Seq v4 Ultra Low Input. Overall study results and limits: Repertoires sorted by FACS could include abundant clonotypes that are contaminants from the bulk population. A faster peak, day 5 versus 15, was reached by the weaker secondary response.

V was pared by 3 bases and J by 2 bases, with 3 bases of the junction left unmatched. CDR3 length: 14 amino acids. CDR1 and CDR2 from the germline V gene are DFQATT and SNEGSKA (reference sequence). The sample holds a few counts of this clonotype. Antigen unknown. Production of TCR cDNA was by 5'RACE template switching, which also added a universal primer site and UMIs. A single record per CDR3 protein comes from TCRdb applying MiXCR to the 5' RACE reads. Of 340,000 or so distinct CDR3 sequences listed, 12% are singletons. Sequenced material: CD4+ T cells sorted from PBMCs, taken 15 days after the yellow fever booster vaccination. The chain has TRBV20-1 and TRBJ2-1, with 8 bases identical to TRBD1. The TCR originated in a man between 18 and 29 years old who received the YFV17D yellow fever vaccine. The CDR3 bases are TGCAGTGCTAGCCGACAGGGGACCTACAATGAGCAGTTCTTC. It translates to CSASRQGTYNEQFF.